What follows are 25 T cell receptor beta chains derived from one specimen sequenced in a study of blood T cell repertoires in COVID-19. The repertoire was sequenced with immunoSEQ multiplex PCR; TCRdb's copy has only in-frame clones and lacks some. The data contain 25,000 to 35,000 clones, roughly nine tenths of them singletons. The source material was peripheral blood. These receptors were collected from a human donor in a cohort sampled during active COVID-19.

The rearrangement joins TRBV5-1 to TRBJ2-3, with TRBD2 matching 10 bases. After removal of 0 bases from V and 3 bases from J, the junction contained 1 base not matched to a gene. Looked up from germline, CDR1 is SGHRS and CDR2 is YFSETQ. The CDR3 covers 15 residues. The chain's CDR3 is CASSLEGLATDTQYF. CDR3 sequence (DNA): TGCGCCAGCAGCTTGGAGGGACTAGCGACAGATACGCAGTATTTT.

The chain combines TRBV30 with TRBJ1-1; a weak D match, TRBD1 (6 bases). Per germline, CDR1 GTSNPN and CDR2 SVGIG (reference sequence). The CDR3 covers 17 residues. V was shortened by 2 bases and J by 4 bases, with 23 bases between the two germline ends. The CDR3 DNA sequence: TGTGCCTGGAGTCCCGGGACATGGAAACTTTACAGCACTGAAGCTTTCTTT. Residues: CAWSPGTWKLYSTEAFF.

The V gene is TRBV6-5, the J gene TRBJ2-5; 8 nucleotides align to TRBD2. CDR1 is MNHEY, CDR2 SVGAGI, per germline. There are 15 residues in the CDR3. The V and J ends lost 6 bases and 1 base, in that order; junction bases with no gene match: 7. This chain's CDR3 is CASRSAAGAQETQYF. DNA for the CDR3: TGTGCCAGCAGAAGCGCAGCGGGGGCCCAAGAGACCCAGTACTTC.

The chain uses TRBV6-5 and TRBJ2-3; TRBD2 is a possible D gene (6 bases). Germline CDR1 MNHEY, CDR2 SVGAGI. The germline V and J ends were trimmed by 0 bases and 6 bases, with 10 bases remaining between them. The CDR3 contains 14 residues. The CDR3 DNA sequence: TGTGCCAGCAGTTACTCGGGGACTTGGGATACGCAGTATTTT. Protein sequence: CASSYSGTWDTQYF.

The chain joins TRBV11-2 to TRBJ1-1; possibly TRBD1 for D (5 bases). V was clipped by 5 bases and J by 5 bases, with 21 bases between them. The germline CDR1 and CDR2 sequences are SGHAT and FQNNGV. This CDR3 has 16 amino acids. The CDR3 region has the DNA TGTGCCAGCAGCCCTCACGGTTCAGGGCTCGGGACTGAAGCTTTCTTT. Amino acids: CASSPHGSGLGTEAFF.

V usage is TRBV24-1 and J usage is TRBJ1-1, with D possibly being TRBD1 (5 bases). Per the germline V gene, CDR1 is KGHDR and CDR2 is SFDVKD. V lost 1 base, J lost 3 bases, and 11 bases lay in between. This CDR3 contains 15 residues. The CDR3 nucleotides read TGTGCCACCAGTGATTTTGGCAGGGTGGACACTGAAGCTTTCTTT. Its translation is CATSDFGRVDTEAFF.

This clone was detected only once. The CDR3 loop is CASSYSAGPSSGNTIYF. DNA of the CDR3: TGTGCCAGCAGTTACTCGGCGGGGCCCAGCTCTGGAAACACCATATATTTT. The chain combines TRBV6-2 or TRBV6-3 with TRBJ1-3, with D maybe TRBD1 (5 bases). This CDR3 spans 17 amino acids. CDR1 MNHEY and CDR2 SVGEGT come from the germline V gene. V was pared by 0 bases and J by 0 bases, with 12 bases between.

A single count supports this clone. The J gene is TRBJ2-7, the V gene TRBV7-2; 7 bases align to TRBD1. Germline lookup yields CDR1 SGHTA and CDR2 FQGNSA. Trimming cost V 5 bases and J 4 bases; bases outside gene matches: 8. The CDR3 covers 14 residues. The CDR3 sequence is CASSLSRGWYEQYF. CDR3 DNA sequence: TGTGCCAGCAGCCTAAGCAGGGGGTGGTACGAGCAGTACTTC.

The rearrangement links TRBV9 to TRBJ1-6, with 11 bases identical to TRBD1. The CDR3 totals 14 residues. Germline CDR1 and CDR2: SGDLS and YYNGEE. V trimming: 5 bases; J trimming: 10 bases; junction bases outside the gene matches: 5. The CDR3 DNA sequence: TGTGCCAGCAGTGTGGGGGACAGGGGGTCACCCCTCCACTTT. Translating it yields CASSVGDRGSPLHF.

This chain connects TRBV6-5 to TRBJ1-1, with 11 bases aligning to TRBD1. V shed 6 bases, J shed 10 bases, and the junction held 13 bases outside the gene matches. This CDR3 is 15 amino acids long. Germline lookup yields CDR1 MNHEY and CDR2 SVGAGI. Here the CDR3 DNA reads TGTGCCAGCAGCTGGACAGGGGGCCCTCCCGGTATAGCTTTCTTT. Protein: CASSWTGGPPGIAFF.

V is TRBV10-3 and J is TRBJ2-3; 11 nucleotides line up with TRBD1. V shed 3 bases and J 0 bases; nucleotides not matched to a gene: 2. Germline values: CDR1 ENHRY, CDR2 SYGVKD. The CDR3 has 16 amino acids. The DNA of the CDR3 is TGTGCCATCAGTGAAGGACAGGGGGCTAGCACAGATACGCAGTATTTT. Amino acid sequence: CAISEGQGASTDTQYF.

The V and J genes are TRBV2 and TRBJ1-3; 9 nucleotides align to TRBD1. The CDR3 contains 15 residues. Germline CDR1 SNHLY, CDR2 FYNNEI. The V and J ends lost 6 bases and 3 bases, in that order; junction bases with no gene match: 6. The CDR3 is CASRPDRGVGNTIYF. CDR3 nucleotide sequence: TGTGCCAGCAGGCCGGACAGGGGAGTTGGAAACACCATATATTTT.

The CDR3 loop is CASDSSGGGQETQYF. DNA for the CDR3: TGCGCCAGCGATTCTAGCGGGGGGGGCCAAGAGACCCAGTACTTC. The J gene is TRBJ2-5, the V gene TRBV5-1, with TRBD2 matching 12 bases. Looked up from germline, CDR1 is SGHRS and CDR2 is YFSETQ. CDR3 length equals 15 residues. The V and J ends lost 7 bases and 1 base, in that order; junction bases with no gene match: 5.

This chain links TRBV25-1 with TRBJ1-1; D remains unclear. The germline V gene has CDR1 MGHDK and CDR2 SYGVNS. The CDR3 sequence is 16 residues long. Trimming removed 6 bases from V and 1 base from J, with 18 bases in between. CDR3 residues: CASSDKRANRNTEAFF. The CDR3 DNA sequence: TGTGCCAGCAGCGACAAGCGGGCGAACAGGAACACTGAAGCTTTCTTT.

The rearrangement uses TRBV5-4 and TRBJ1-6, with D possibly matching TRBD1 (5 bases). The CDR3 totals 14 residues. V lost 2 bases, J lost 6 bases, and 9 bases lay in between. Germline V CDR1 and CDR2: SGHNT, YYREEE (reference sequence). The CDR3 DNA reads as TGTGCCAGCAGCTTTAGGGGCCGTAATTCACCCCTCCACTTT. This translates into CASSFRGRNSPLHF. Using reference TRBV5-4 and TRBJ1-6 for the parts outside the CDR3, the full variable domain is ETGVTQSPTHLIKTRGQQVTLRCSSQSGHNTVSWYQQALGQGPQFIFQYYREEENGRGNFPPRFSGLQFPNYSSELNVNALELDDSALYLCASSFRGRNSPLHFGNGTRLTVT.

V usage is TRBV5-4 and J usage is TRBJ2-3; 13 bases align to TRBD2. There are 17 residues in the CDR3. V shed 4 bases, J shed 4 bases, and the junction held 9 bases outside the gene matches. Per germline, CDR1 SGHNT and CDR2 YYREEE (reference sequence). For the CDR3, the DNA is TGTGCCAGCAGCACACTAGCGGGGGGGCCTCAGTCAGATACGCAGTATTTT. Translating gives CASSTLAGGPQSDTQYF. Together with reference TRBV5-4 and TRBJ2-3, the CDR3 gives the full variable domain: ETGVTQSPTHLIKTRGQQVTLRCSSQSGHNTVSWYQQALGQGPQFIFQYYREEENGRGNFPPRFSGLQFPNYSSELNVNALELDDSALYLCASSTLAGGPQSDTQYFGPGTRLTVL.

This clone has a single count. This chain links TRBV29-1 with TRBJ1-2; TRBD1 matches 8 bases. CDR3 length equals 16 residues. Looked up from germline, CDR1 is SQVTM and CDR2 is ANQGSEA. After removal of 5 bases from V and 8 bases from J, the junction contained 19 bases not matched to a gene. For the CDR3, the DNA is TGCAGCGTTCCGGGACAGGCAAGGGGGACGCTCAGGGGCTACACCTTC. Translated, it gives CSVPGQARGTLRGYTF.

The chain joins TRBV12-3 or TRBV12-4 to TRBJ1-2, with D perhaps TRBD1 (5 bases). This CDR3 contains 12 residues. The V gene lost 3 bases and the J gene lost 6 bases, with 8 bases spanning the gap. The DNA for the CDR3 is TGTGCCAGCAGTTTGGAGGGGCATGGCTACACCTTC. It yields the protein CASSLEGHGYTF.

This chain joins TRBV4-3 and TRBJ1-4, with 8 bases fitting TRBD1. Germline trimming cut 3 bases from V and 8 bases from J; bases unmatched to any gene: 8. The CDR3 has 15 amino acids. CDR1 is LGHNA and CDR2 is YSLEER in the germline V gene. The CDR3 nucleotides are TGCGCCAGCAGCCAGACCGACAGGGGCGGAGAAAAACTGTTTTTT. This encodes CASSQTDRGGEKLFF.

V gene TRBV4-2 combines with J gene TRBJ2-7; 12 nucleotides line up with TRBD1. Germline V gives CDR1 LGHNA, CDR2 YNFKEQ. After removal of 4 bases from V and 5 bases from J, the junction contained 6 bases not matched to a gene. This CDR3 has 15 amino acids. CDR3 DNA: TGTGCCAGCAGCCTAGGGGGGACAGGGGGCGACGAGCAGTACTTC. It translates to CASSLGGTGGDEQYF.

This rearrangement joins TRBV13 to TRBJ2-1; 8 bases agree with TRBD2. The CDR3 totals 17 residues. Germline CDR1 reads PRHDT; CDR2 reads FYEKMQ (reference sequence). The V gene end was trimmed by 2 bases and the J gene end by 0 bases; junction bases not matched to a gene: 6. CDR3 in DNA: TGTGCCAGCAGCTTACTCTCCGGGGGGGGCTCCTACAATGAGCAGTTCTTC. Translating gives CASSLLSGGGSYNEQFF.

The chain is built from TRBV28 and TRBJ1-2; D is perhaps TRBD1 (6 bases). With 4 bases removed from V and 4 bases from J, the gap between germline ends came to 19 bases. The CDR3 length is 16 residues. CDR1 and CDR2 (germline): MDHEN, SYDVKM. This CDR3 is CASSSYSTGSRYGYTF. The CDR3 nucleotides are TGTGCCAGCAGTTCATATTCTACAGGGAGTCGCTATGGCTACACCTTC.

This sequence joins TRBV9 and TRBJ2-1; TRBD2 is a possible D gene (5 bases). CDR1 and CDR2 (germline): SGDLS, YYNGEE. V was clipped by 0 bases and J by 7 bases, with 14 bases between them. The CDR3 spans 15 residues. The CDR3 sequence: CASSVALEGRNEQFF. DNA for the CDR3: TGTGCCAGCAGCGTAGCCCTAGAGGGCCGGAATGAGCAGTTCTTC.

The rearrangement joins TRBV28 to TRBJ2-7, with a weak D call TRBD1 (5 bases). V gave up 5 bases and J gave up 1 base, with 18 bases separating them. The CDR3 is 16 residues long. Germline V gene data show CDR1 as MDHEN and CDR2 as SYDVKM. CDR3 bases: TGTGCCAGCAGTCTCCCCCCCGGACACTTATCCTACGAGCAGTACTTC. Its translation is CASSLPPGHLSYEQYF. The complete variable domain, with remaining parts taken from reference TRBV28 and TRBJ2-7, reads DVKVTQSSRYLVKRTGEKVFLECVQDMDHENMFWYRQDPGLGLRLIYFSYDVKMKEKGDIPEGYSVSREKKERFSLILESASTNQTSMYLCASSLPPGHLSYEQYFGPGTRLTVT.

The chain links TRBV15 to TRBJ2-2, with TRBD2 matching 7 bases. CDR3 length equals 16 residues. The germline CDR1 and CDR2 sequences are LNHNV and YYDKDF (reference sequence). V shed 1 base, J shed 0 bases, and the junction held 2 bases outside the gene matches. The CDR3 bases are TGTGCCACCAGCAGAGCTAGCGGAACGAACACCGGGGAGCTGTTTTTT. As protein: CATSRASGTNTGELFF.